The entry below gives a single T cell receptor (beta chain) sequence along with its context. Its matching antigen is unknown. The data derive from a study of T cells in tumors after PD-1 blockade. Study-wide findings and caveats: Blood contained about two fifths of the tumor's TCR clonotypes.

The CDR3 covers 16 residues. CDR1 and CDR2 from the germline V gene are SGHRS and YFSETQ. V lost 1 base, J lost 5 bases, and 15 bases lay in between. Repertoires were generated with immunoSEQ multiplex PCR, while TCRdb's copy carries only in-frame clones and drops some. The profile shows around 45,000 clones, more than 70% of them singletons. The source of this sequence is a human donor with basal cell carcinoma. The chain uses TRBV5-1 and TRBJ1-4; D gene unclear. The sample consisted of PBMCs, taken before anti-PD-1 treatment. The CDR3 DNA reads as TGCGCCAGCAGCTTGTCGGTGGGCGACTGGAATGAAAAACTGTTTTTT. It specifies CASSLSVGDWNEKLFF.